This T cell receptor (beta chain) derives from a study of follicular helper T cells after annual influenza vaccination. This CDR3 has 15 residues. V shed 2 bases, J shed 1 base, and the junction held 0 bases outside the gene matches. CDR1 and CDR2 from the germline V gene are MNHNY and SVGAGI (reference sequence). Repertoires were generated with immunoSEQ multiplex PCR, while TCRdb's copy carries only in-frame clones and drops some. In the table there are over 7,500 clones, more than 65% of which are singletons. Time point meaning: 2013-2014 season, 7 days after vaccination. This clonotype was sampled from an adult who received the influenza vaccine. Material: CXCR5- memory CD4+ T cells sorted from blood, obtained 7 days after influenza vaccination. The chain combines TRBV6-6 with TRBJ2-2; 8 nucleotides match TRBD2. This CDR3 is CASSYLAGNTGELFF. The CDR3 DNA reads as TGTGCCAGCAGTTACCTAGCGGGGAACACCGGGGAGCTGTTTTTT.